A selection of T cell receptor beta chains follows, all from one sample in a study of blood T cell repertoires in COVID-19. Assay used: immunoSEQ multiplex PCR; TCRdb lists only in-frame clones, some missing. The sample carries hundreds of thousands of clones, 70% to 90% recorded once. Sequenced input: peripheral blood. These receptors were taken from a man aged 18 to 30 with COVID-19, enrolled during active disease. CDR3s include the opening cysteine and the closing phenylalanine or tryptophan. Each record gives: V gene, clone size, CDR3 length, J gene, D gene, CDR3 DNA, CDR3 protein. D genes are given only for firm matches. Rows may omit the clone size; those that give it use once, few, many or a size class.

v_gene: TRBV6-5
abundance: NA
len: 12
j_gene: TRBJ1-6
d_gene: NA
CDR3nt: TGTGCCAGCAGTCCAGGGTATTCACCCCTCCACTTT
CDR3aa: CASSPGYSPLHF

v_gene: TRBV3-1/TRBV3-2
abundance: NA
len: 12
j_gene: TRBJ2-5
d_gene: NA
CDR3nt: TGTGCCAGCAAGGGACTCCAAGAGACCCAGTACTTC
CDR3aa: CASKGLQETQYF

v_gene: TRBV11-2
abundance: NA
len: 13
j_gene: TRBJ1-4
d_gene: NA
CDR3nt: TGTGCCAGCTCGGTCGCCACTAATGAAAAACTGTTTTTT
CDR3aa: CASSVATNEKLFF

v_gene: TRBV5-1
abundance: NA
len: 12
j_gene: TRBJ1-2
d_gene: TRBD1
CDR3nt: TGCGCCAGCAGGACAGGGGACTATGGCTACACCTTC
CDR3aa: CASRTGDYGYTF

v_gene: TRBV5-4
abundance: few
len: 14
j_gene: TRBJ2-3
d_gene: NA
CDR3nt: TGTGCCAGCAGCCCCGAGTCGATCACAGATACGCAGTATTTT
CDR3aa: CASSPESITDTQYF

v_gene: TRBV5-1
abundance: NA
len: 19
j_gene: TRBJ2-3
d_gene: NA
CDR3nt: TGCGCCAGCAGCCCCGCCTTGGATTTACAGGACTACCGCACAGATACGCAGTATTTT
CDR3aa: CASSPALDLQDYRTDTQYF

v_gene: TRBV4-1
abundance: NA
len: 15
j_gene: TRBJ1-6
d_gene: NA
CDR3nt: TGCGCCAGCAGCTCAGGGCAGGGGTTTAATTCACCCCTCCACTTT
CDR3aa: CASSSGQGFNSPLHF

v_gene: TRBV19
abundance: once
len: 13
j_gene: TRBJ1-1
d_gene: NA
CDR3nt: TGTGCCAGTAGCAGGGGCAGGGACACTGAAGCTTTCTTT
CDR3aa: CASSRGRDTEAFF

v_gene: TRBV6-2/TRBV6-3
abundance: NA
len: 12
j_gene: TRBJ1-4
d_gene: NA
CDR3nt: TGTGCCAGCAGTCAGTCGATTGAAAAACTGTTTTTT
CDR3aa: CASSQSIEKLFF

v_gene: TRBV7-9
abundance: NA
len: 16
j_gene: TRBJ2-1
d_gene: TRBD1
CDR3nt: TGTGCCAGCAGCCCGAGGGCAGGGGGAAATGTTAATGAGCAGTTCTTC
CDR3aa: CASSPRAGGNVNEQFF

v_gene: TRBV27
abundance: NA
len: 13
j_gene: TRBJ1-4
d_gene: NA
CDR3nt: TGTGCCACCCGCGACGGTATGGAGGAAAAACTGTTTTTT
CDR3aa: CATRDGMEEKLFF

v_gene: TRBV19
abundance: NA
len: 17
j_gene: TRBJ2-2
d_gene: TRBD1
CDR3nt: TGTGCCAGTAGTATCGGATACAGGGGGCGGGTCGGCGGGGAGCTGTTTTTT
CDR3aa: CASSIGYRGRVGGELFF

v_gene: TRBV4-1
abundance: NA
len: 15
j_gene: TRBJ2-3
d_gene: NA
CDR3nt: TGCGCCAGCAGCCCAATTGGGCAAGGCACAGATACGCAGTATTTT
CDR3aa: CASSPIGQGTDTQYF

v_gene: TRBV5-6
abundance: NA
len: 13
j_gene: TRBJ1-2
d_gene: TRBD1
CDR3nt: TGTGCCAGCAGCGGCGACAGGGCTTATGGCTACACCTTC
CDR3aa: CASSGDRAYGYTF

v_gene: TRBV6-5
abundance: NA
len: 13
j_gene: TRBJ1-6
d_gene: TRBD1
CDR3nt: TGTGCCAGCATGCAGGGGGTTAGTTCACCCCTCCACTTT
CDR3aa: CASMQGVSSPLHF

v_gene: TRBV4-1
abundance: NA
len: 17
j_gene: TRBJ1-6
d_gene: TRBD1
CDR3nt: TGCGCCAGCAGCTTGGGCCAAACAGGGGAAGGTAATTCACCCCTCCACTTT
CDR3aa: CASSLGQTGEGNSPLHF

v_gene: TRBV4-1
abundance: NA
len: 17
j_gene: TRBJ1-2
d_gene: NA
CDR3nt: TGCGCCAGCAGCGGCCGGGACTCGTCCCGAGCTAACTATGGCTACACCTTC
CDR3aa: CASSGRDSSRANYGYTF

v_gene: TRBV19
abundance: NA
len: 15
j_gene: TRBJ2-3
d_gene: TRBD1
CDR3nt: TGTGCCAGTAGTAGCCCGACAGGGGCGGCAGATACGCAGTATTTT
CDR3aa: CASSSPTGAADTQYF

v_gene: TRBV18
abundance: NA
len: 14
j_gene: TRBJ2-7
d_gene: NA
CDR3nt: TGTGCCAGCTCACCTAAACAGGGTGCCTACGAGCAGTACTTC
CDR3aa: CASSPKQGAYEQYF

v_gene: TRBV6-5
abundance: once
len: 13
j_gene: TRBJ1-6
d_gene: NA
CDR3nt: TGTGCCAGCAGTCCCGGACCGGGGTCACCCCTCCACTTT
CDR3aa: CASSPGPGSPLHF

v_gene: TRBV3-1/TRBV3-2
abundance: NA
len: 16
j_gene: TRBJ1-1
d_gene: TRBD1
CDR3nt: TGTGCCAGCAGCCGGGGATTATGGACAGGGACTCGAAGAGCTTTCTTT
CDR3aa: CASSRGLWTGTRRAFF